This TCR beta chain appears in the sequencing data of a study of blood T cell repertoires in COVID-19. As for the study in general: Donors in the United States, Italy and Spain gave samples during acute or convalescent COVID-19. Sources were T cells, B-cell-depleted T cells, or PBMCs; the material itself was cDNA or gDNA.

As originally analysed: Reference gene primers were amplified, and this amplification served to estimate nucleated cell counts. Clones were read by immunoSEQ multiplex PCR, and TCRdb kept only the in-frame ones, dropping some. Clone size and the V and J calls come from that table; the DNA yielded D and trimming. Among 55,000 to 95,000 clones, 70% to 85% were seen once, and the ten largest hold under 2%. Looked up from germline, CDR1 is SQVTM and CDR2 is ANQGSEA. The CDR3 sequence is 18 residues long. With V trimmed by 4 bases and J by 4 bases, 16 bases remained unmatched. Input material: peripheral blood. This receptor was identified in a woman aged 60-75 years with acute or convalescent COVID-19. The V and J genes are TRBV29-1 and TRBJ1-2; 12 positions match TRBD1. CDR3 amino acids: CSVAPRGQGASSRYGYTF. The CDR3, as DNA: TGCAGCGTTGCCCCAAGGGGACAGGGGGCGTCTTCGCGCTATGGCTACACCTTC.